This T cell receptor beta chain was profiled in a study of shared clonotypes between healthy human individuals. Findings and caveats of the study: Rarefaction demonstrated incomplete sorted-subset sequencing despite large depth. Measured sharing among donors was expected to vary with sequencing depth. Apart from blood, nothing was sampled; tissue repertoires likely differ.

In its sample, this clone was seen a few times. Its antigen is still unknown. TCRdb keeps only in-frame clones here, not all; method: immunoSEQ multiplex PCR. In the table there are approximately 700,000 clones, approximately 73% of which are singletons. This CDR3 is 15 amino acids long. Germline CDR1 reads SGHNT; CDR2 reads YYREEE (reference sequence). Deletions cut 4 bases from V and 5 bases from J, with 18 bases between. This sequence was found in a woman younger than 45 in good health. J is TRBJ2-5 and V is TRBV5-4, with D tentatively TRBD2 (5 bases). Material for sequencing was memory CD4+ T cells sorted from blood. Subset in this sample: CD45RA-negative fraction. Written as DNA, the CDR3 is TGTGCCAGCAGCCCATCGGGTCGAGGGCGCGAGACCCAGTACTTC. It is translated as CASSPSGRGRETQYF. Together with reference TRBV5-4 and TRBJ2-5, the CDR3 gives the full variable domain: ETGVTQSPTHLIKTRGQQVTLRCSSQSGHNTVSWYQQALGQGPQFIFQYYREEENGRGNFPPRFSGLQFPNYSSELNVNALELDDSALYLCASSPSGRGRETQYFGPGTRLLVL.